Below, 8 T cell receptor beta chains from the same sample are listed, as sequenced in a study of blood T cell repertoires in COVID-19. Measured with immunoSEQ multiplex PCR; TCRdb has only the in-frame clones, and not every one. Among roughly 130,000 clones, more than 90% were seen once, and the ten largest hold roughly 4.8%. Material: peripheral blood. The source of these receptors is a man in his 60s with COVID-19, enrolled during active disease.

V gene TRBV24-1 combines with J gene TRBJ1-5, with 10 bases that match TRBD1. The CDR3 length is 14 residues. V lost 9 bases and J lost 2; bases outside the gene matches: 3. Germline loops: CDR1 KGHDR, CDR2 SFDVKD. In nucleotides, the CDR3 is TGTGCCACCGCCGGGACAGGGGGCAATCAGCCCCAGCATTTT. Translating gives CATAGTGGNQPQHF.

The CDR3: CASSQDLPTGGRFF. The CDR3 region has the DNA TGTGCCAGCAGCCAAGACCTTCCGACAGGGGGGAGGTTCTTT. The V call is TRBV4-2, the J call TRBJ1-1; 9 nucleotides line up with TRBD1. The CDR3 has 14 amino acids. The V segment lost 0 bases and the J segment 14 bases; nucleotides outside the gene matches: 10. The V gene's germline CDR1 is LGHNA and CDR2 YNFKEQ.

The CDR3 DNA is TGTGCCAGCAGTATTCATACTTCGAACACCGGGGAGCTGTTTTTT. Encoded protein: CASSIHTSNTGELFF. The chain employs TRBV6-2 or TRBV6-3 and TRBJ2-2, with D unclear. V was pared by 5 bases and J by 0 bases, with 10 bases between. The CDR3 extends over 15 amino acids. Germline V gene sequence: CDR1 MNHEY, CDR2 SVGEGT.

This chain links TRBV5-4 with TRBJ2-7; 9 positions agree with TRBD2. The J segment lost 2 bases and the V segment lost 4 bases, leaving 13 bases of the junction unmatched. The CDR3 is 17 residues long. The germline V gene has CDR1 SGHNT and CDR2 YYREEE (reference sequence). The CDR3 protein is CASSPTSGLGPPYEQYF. The CDR3 region has the DNA TGTGCCAGCAGCCCGACTAGCGGCCTAGGGCCTCCCTACGAGCAGTACTTC.

CDR3 sequence: CASSPGVQENYGYTF. As DNA, the CDR3 is TGCGCCAGCAGCCCTGGGGTACAGGAGAACTATGGCTACACCTTC. The chain links TRBV5-1 to TRBJ1-2; a weak D match, TRBD1 (5 bases). Trimming took 4 bases from V and 2 from J, leaving 15 bases between them. In germline, CDR1 is SGHRS, CDR2 YFSETQ. There are 15 residues in the CDR3.

The chain carries TRBV9 and TRBJ1-5, with a weak D call TRBD1 (5 bases). CDR3 length: 15 amino acids. Germline assignment: CDR1 SGDLS and CDR2 YYNGEE. The V and J ends lost 3 bases and 0 bases respectively, with 10 bases between them. The CDR3 coding sequence is TGTGCCAGCAGCGCCGACAGACATAGCAATCAGCCCCAGCATTTT. Its translation is CASSADRHSNQPQHF.

The chain carries TRBV5-4 and TRBJ2-1, with 11 bases fitting TRBD2. Germline values: CDR1 SGHNT, CDR2 YYREEE (reference sequence). J was trimmed by 4 bases and V by 4 bases; bases with no gene match: 16. CDR3 length equals 19 residues. CDR3 nucleotide sequence: TGTGCCAGCAGCAAGAGCGGGACTAGCGGACGAATACGGTACAATGAGCAGTTCTTC. Protein: CASSKSGTSGRIRYNEQFF.

V gene TRBV7-8 combines with J gene TRBJ1-5; TRBD1 matches 8 bases. V shed 8 bases and J 2 bases; nucleotides not matched to a gene: 11. This CDR3 region has 16 residues. From germline, CDR1 is SGHVS and CDR2 FQNEAQ. This CDR3 is CASLEGQGPGNQPQHF. The CDR3 region has the DNA TGTGCCAGCTTGGAAGGACAGGGCCCGGGCAATCAGCCCCAGCATTTT. The whole variable domain, filled in from reference TRBV7-8 and TRBJ1-5, reads GAGVSQSPRYKVAKRGQDVALRCDPISGHVSLFWYQQALGQGPEFLTYFQNEAQLDKSGLPSDRFFAERPEGSVSTLKIQRTQQEDSAVYLCASLEGQGPGNQPQHFGDGTRLSIL.